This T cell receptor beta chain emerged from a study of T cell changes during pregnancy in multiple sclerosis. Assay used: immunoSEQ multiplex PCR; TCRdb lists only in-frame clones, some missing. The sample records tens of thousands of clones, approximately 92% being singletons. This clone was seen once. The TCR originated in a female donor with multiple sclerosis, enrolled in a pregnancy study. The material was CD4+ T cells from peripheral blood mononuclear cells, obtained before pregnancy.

The CDR3 is CASSSPRKVNTEAFF. CDR3 nucleotides: TGTGCCAGCAGTTCCCCCAGGAAGGTGAACACTGAAGCTTTCTTT. V is TRBV28 and J is TRBJ1-1; D is ambiguous. The CDR3 is made up of 15 amino acids. V lost 4 bases and J lost 0, with 12 bases in between. Germline V CDR1 and CDR2: MDHEN, SYDVKM.